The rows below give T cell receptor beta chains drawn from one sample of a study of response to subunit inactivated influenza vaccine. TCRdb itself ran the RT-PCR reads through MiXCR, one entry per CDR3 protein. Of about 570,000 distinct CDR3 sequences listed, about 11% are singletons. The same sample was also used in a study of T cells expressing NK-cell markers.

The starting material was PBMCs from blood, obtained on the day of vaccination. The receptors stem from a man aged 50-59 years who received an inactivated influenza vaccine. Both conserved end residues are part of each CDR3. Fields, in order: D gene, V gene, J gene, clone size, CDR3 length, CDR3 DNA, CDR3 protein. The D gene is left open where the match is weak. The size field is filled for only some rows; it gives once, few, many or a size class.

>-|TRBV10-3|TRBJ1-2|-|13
TGTGCCATCAGTGAAGGAAGGGGCTATGGCTACACCTTC
CAISEGRGYGYTF
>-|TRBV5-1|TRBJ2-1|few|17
TGCGCCAGCAGCTTGGAGGCTAGCAGAAACCCCTACAATGAGCAGTTCTTC
CASSLEASRNPYNEQFF
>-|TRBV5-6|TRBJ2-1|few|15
TGTGCCAGCAGCTTGCGCGGGGCCGGGCCTCGAGAGCAGTTCTTC
CASSLRGAGPREQFF
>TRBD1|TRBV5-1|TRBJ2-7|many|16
TGCGCCAGCAGCTTGGTCACAGGGGTCGGGTCCTACGAGCAGTACTTC
CASSLVTGVGSYEQYF
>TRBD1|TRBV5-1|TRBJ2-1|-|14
TGCGCCAGCAGCCCGAAACGACAGGGGAATGAGCAGTTCTTC
CASSPKRQGNEQFF
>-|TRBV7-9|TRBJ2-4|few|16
TGTGCCAGCAGCTTATGGGGGCAGGGGGCCAAAAACATTCAGTACTTC
CASSLWGQGAKNIQYF
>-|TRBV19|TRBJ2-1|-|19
TGTGCCAGTAGTGACGGTGCCCGGCTAGGGGGGGGGACCTACAATGAGCAGTTCTTC
CASSDGARLGGGTYNEQFF
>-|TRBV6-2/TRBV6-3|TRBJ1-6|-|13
TGTGCCAGCAGAGGGGCGTATAATTCACCCCTCCACTTT
CASRGAYNSPLHF
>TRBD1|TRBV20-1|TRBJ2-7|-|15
TGCAGTGCTAGAGATTTGGCAGGGGGCTTCGACGAGCAGTACTTC
CSARDLAGGFDEQYF
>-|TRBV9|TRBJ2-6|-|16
TGTGCCAGCAGCGATTTCAGGGGACTTGGGGCCAACGTCCTGACTTTC
CASSDFRGLGANVLTF
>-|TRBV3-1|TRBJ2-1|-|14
TGTGCCAGCAGCCAAGTGTCTTCGGGCAATGAGCAGTTCTTC
CASSQVSSGNEQFF
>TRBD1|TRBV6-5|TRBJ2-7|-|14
TGTGCCAGCAGTTACCGACAGGGTCCCTACGAGCAGTACTTC
CASSYRQGPYEQYF
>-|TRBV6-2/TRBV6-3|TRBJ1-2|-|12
TGTGCCAGCAGAAGGAATACGGGGGGCTACACCTTC
CASRRNTGGYTF
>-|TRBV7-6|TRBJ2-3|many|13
TGTGCCAGCAGCTTAGCGTGGGGCAATACGCAGTATTTT
CASSLAWGNTQYF
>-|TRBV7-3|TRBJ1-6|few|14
TGTGCCAGCAGCTTAACAGGACCGGGATCACCCCTCCACTTT
CASSLTGPGSPLHF
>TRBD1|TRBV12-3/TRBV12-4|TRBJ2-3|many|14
TGTGCCAGCAGTTTAGGACAGGGACGCCATACGCAGTATTTT
CASSLGQGRHTQYF
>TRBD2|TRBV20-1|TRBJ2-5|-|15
TGCAGTGCCGAAGGACTAGCGGGTATACAAGAGACCCAGTACTTC
CSAEGLAGIQETQYF
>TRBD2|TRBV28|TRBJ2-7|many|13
TGTGCCACCGGGCGGGGGGAGATCGACGAGCAGTACTTC
CATGRGEIDEQYF
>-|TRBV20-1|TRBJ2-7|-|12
TGCAGTGCTAGCTCTCAGGGGGGAGAGCAGTACTTC
CSASSQGGEQYF
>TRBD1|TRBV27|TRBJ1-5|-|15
TGTGCCAGCAGTTTCGTAGGGGGCGGCAATCAGCCCCAGCATTTT
CASSFVGGGNQPQHF
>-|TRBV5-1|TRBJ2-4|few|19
TGCGCCAGCAGCTTGCAGGGGCGCGCCCCTGACAGGGCCAAAAACATTCAGTACTTC
CASSLQGRAPDRAKNIQYF
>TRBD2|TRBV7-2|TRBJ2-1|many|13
TGTGCCAGCAGCTTGGGACTAAACAATGAGCAGTTCTTC
CASSLGLNNEQFF
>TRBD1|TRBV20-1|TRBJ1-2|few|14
TGCAGTGCTAATAATAGACAGGGTCCCTATGGCTACACCTTC
CSANNRQGPYGYTF
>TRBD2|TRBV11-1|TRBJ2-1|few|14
TGTGCCAGCAGCTCAAGGACTAGTTCGGATGAGCAGTTCTTC
CASSSRTSSDEQFF
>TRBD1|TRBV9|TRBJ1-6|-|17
TGTGCCAGCAGCGCAGAGGGCCGGGACAGGGTTCGATCACCCCTCCACTTT
CASSAEGRDRVRSPLHF
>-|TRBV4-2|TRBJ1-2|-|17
TGTGCCAGCAGCCAAGTAGGATCGACAATAGCTAACTATGGCTACACCTTC
CASSQVGSTIANYGYTF
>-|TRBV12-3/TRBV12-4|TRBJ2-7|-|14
TGTGCCAGCAGTGGGGACACCCACTCCTACGAGCAGTACTTC
CASSGDTHSYEQYF
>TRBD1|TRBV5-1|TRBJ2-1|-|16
TGCGCCAGCAGCTTGAATGCAGGGGGCTCCTACAATGAGCAGTTCTTC
CASSLNAGGSYNEQFF
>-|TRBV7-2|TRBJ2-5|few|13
TGTGCCAGCACCTCAGAGGGTCCAAGGACCCAGTACTTC
CASTSEGPRTQYF